A selection of T cell receptor beta chains follows, all from one sample in a study of blood T cell repertoires in COVID-19. Profiled with immunoSEQ multiplex PCR; TCRdb holds only in-frame clones, not every one. The sample yields 100,000 or so clones, around four fifths seen once. Input material: peripheral blood. These receptors were collected from a man between 65 and 85 years old with active or convalescent COVID-19. Each CDR3 is given with its conserved first and last residue. Fields, in order: CDR3 protein, V gene.

CDR3 protein: CASSLDRGYNEQFF
V gene: TRBV27

CDR3 protein: CASRAGQSYGYTF
V gene: TRBV19

CDR3 protein: CASSQSRGLAETQYF
V gene: TRBV4-3

CDR3 protein: CSASPGGEQFF
V gene: TRBV20-1

CDR3 protein: CASSPWTSYYEQYF
V gene: TRBV7-3

CDR3 protein: CASSIGQGANTGELFF
V gene: TRBV6-2/TRBV6-3

CDR3 protein: CASSSGLDTGELFF
V gene: TRBV7-2

CDR3 protein: CASSGETGGTYEQYF
V gene: TRBV9

CDR3 protein: CASSSAGGQPNSPLHF
V gene: TRBV27

CDR3 protein: CASSLQGNNQPQHF
V gene: TRBV27

CDR3 protein: CASSRMLDRPNTEAFF
V gene: TRBV7-9

CDR3 protein: CASSLDPGGGETQYF
V gene: TRBV7-6

CDR3 protein: CASSHGPGVVEQFF
V gene: TRBV7-9

CDR3 protein: CASSLGSGGEKLFF
V gene: TRBV5-1

CDR3 protein: CASSWGPGGVNTEAFF
V gene: TRBV7-2

CDR3 protein: CASHSGTSDETQYF
V gene: TRBV5-6

CDR3 protein: CAWSGQGTSEAFF
V gene: TRBV30

CDR3 protein: CASSERLAGGSEQFF
V gene: TRBV2

CDR3 protein: CASSLGRSYEQYF
V gene: TRBV11-2

CDR3 protein: CASSLIRTGRTGELFF
V gene: TRBV5-8

CDR3 protein: CASSYSGTSVTYEQYF
V gene: TRBV6-2/TRBV6-3

CDR3 protein: CASSPGGWGSPLHF
V gene: TRBV27

CDR3 protein: CASSPGGVETQYF
V gene: TRBV3-1/TRBV3-2

CDR3 protein: CASSPADFQSTDTQYF
V gene: TRBV3-1/TRBV3-2

CDR3 protein: CASSQDAGFSGGYTF
V gene: TRBV4-1

CDR3 protein: CSVADRGTNEKLFF
V gene: TRBV29-1

CDR3 protein: CASRRGTGLSTDTQYF
V gene: TRBV19

CDR3 protein: CASRPLNRDRGMRGYTF
V gene: TRBV28

CDR3 protein: CASSQSALYGYTF
V gene: TRBV14

CDR3 protein: CASSRDTITATNEKLFF
V gene: TRBV16

CDR3 protein: CASSVGPTAGEQFF
V gene: TRBV19

CDR3 protein: CAWTVTGAGSYTF
V gene: TRBV30

CDR3 protein: CASSVGGTGANVLTF
V gene: TRBV9

CDR3 protein: CASSLSALKETQYF
V gene: TRBV7-6

CDR3 protein: CASSLTGSWNQPQHF
V gene: TRBV11-2

CDR3 protein: CASSQDPSTSSPLHF
V gene: TRBV4-1

CDR3 protein: CASSSYGNTEAFF
V gene: TRBV7-6

CDR3 protein: CASRSGGANNNSPLHF
V gene: TRBV27

CDR3 protein: CASSQDPGQPQHF
V gene: TRBV3-1/TRBV3-2

CDR3 protein: CASSQILAGGAKNIQYF
V gene: TRBV3-1/TRBV3-2

CDR3 protein: CASAGGSTQYF
V gene: TRBV14

CDR3 protein: CASSLALGDYEQYF
V gene: TRBV7-9

CDR3 protein: CSVGGQDGYTF
V gene: TRBV29-1

CDR3 protein: CASSLRRTGYTF
V gene: TRBV5-6

CDR3 protein: CASSKQGWYEQYF
V gene: TRBV6-6

CDR3 protein: CASSQEALAGGIGELFF
V gene: TRBV3-1/TRBV3-2

CDR3 protein: CASRTSGGTYEQYF
V gene: TRBV28

CDR3 protein: CASSEGLLEAQYF
V gene: TRBV9

CDR3 protein: CASSLELEQYF
V gene: TRBV12-3/TRBV12-4

CDR3 protein: CASSLVNGEKFF
V gene: TRBV12-3/TRBV12-4

CDR3 protein: CASTPGTGGSGELFF
V gene: TRBV19

CDR3 protein: CASSLGAGLFGELFF
V gene: TRBV5-5

CDR3 protein: CASSLGTAYEQYF
V gene: TRBV7-8